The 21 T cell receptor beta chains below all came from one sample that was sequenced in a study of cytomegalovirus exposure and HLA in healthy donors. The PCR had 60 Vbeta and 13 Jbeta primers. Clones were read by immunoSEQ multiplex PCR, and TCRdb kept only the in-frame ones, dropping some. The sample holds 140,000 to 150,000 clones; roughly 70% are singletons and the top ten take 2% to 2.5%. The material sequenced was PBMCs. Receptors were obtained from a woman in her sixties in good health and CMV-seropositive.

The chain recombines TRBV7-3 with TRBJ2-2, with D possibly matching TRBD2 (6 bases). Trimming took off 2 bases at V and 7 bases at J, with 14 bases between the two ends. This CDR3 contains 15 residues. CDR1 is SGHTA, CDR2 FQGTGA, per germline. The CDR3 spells CASSLGATGVGELFF. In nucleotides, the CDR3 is TGTGCCAGCAGCTTAGGTGCCACGGGAGTCGGGGAGCTGTTTTTT.

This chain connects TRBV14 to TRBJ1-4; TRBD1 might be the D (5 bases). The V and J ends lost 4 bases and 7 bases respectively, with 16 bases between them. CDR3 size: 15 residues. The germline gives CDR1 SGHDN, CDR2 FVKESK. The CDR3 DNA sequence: TGTGCCAGCAGCCGTCAGGGAATCAGAGGTGAAAAACTGTTTTTT. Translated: CASSRQGIRGEKLFF.

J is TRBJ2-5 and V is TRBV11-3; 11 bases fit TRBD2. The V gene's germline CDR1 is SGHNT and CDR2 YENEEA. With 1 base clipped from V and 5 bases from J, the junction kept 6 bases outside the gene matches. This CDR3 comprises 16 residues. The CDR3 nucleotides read TGTGCCAGCAGCTTAGGGTCGACTAGCGGGACGGAGACCCAGTACTTC. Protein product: CASSLGSTSGTETQYF.

The CDR3 DNA reads as TGTGCCAGCAGCTTACGGTCACAGGGGGGCCCCTCTGGGGCCAACGTCCTGACTTTC. Translation gives CASSLRSQGGPSGANVLTF. The chain links TRBV7-9 to TRBJ2-6, with TRBD1 matching over 8 bases. The CDR3 has 19 amino acids. Germline trimming cut 2 bases from V and 0 bases from J; bases unmatched to any gene: 9. CDR1 and CDR2 from the germline V gene are SEHNR and FQNEAQ (reference sequence).

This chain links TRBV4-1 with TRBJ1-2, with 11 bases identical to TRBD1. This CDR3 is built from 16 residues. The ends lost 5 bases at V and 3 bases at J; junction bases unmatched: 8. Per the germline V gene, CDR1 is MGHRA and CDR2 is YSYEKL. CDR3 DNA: TGCGCCAGCAGCAAAGGACAGGGGGCAGGAGACTATGGCTACACCTTC. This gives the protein CASSKGQGAGDYGYTF.

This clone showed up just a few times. The CDR3 coding sequence is TGTGCCAGCAGACAAGGTCAGGGCAATCAGCCCCAGCATTTT. It yields the protein CASRQGQGNQPQHF. The genes are TRBV28 and TRBJ1-5, with D uncertain. Between the trimmed V and J ends, which lost 6 bases and 2 bases, there was a span of 11 bases. The CDR3 runs to 14 residues. The germline V gene has CDR1 MDHEN and CDR2 SYDVKM.

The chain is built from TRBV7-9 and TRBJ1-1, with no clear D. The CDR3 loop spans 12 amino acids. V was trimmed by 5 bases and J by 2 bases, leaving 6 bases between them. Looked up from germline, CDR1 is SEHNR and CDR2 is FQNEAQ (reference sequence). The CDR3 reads CASSVINTEAFF. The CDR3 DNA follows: TGTGCCAGCAGCGTCATCAACACTGAAGCTTTCTTT.

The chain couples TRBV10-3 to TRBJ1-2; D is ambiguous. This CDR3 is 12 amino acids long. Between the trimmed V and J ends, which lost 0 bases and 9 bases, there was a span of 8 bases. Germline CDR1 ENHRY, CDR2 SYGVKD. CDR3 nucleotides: TGTGCCATCAGTGAGTCGATCGCGAGCTACACCTTC. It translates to CAISESIASYTF.

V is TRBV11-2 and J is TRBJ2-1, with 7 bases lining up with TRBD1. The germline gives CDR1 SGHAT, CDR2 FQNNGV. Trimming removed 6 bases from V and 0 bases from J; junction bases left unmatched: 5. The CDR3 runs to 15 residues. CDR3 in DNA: TGTGCCAGCAGACAGGGACAGAGCTCCTACAATGAGCAGTTCTTC. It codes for CASRQGQSSYNEQFF.

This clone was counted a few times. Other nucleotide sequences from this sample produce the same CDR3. CDR3 residues: CASSLGTSGTYNEQFF. CDR3 DNA: TGCGCCAGCAGCTTGGGGACTAGCGGGACATACAATGAGCAGTTCTTC. The chain recombines TRBV5-1 with TRBJ2-1, with TRBD2 identical over 12 bases. This CDR3 spans 16 amino acids. Germline CDR1 reads SGHRS; CDR2 reads YFSETQ. Losses at the gene ends were 0 bases for V and 4 bases for J; bases not matched to a gene: 2.

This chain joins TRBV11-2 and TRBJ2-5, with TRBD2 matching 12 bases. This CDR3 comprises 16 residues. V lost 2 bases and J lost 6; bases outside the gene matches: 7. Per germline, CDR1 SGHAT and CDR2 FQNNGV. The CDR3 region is CASSLNPSGRVKTQYF. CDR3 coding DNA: TGTGCCAGCAGCTTAAACCCTAGCGGGAGGGTAAAGACCCAGTACTTC.

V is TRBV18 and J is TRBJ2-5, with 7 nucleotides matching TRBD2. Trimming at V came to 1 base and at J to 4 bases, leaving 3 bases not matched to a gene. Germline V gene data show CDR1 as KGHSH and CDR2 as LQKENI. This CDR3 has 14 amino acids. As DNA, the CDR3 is TGTGCCAGCTCACCACGCGGGACTACAGAGACCCAGTACTTC. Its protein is CASSPRGTTETQYF. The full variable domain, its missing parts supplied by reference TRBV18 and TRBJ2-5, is NAGVMQNPRHLVRRRGQEARLRCSPMKGHSHVYWYRQLPEEGLKFMVYLQKENIIDESGMPKERFSAEFPKEGPSILRIQQVVRGDSAAYFCASSPRGTTETQYFGPGTRLLVL.

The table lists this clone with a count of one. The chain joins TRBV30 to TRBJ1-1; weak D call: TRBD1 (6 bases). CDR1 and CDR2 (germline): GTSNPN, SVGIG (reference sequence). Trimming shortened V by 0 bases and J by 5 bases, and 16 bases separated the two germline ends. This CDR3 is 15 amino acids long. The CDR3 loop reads CAWSVGLSQGTEAFF. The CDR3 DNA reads TGTGCCTGGAGTGTAGGGCTTTCCCAGGGGACTGAAGCTTTCTTT.

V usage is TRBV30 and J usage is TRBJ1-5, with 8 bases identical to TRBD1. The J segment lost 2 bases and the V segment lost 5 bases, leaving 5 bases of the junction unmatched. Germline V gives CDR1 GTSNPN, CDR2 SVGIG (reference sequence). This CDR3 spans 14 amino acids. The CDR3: CAWGQGLGNQPQHF. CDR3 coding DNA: TGTGCCTGGGGACAGGGTTTAGGCAATCAGCCCCAGCATTTT.

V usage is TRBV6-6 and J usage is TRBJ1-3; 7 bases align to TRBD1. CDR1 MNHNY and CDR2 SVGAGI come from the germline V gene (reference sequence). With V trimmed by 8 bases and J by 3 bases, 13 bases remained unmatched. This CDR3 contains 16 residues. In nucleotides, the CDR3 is TGTGCCAGCTCCCGGGCGGCAGGGGGAGGTGGAAACACCATATATTTT. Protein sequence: CASSRAAGGGGNTIYF.

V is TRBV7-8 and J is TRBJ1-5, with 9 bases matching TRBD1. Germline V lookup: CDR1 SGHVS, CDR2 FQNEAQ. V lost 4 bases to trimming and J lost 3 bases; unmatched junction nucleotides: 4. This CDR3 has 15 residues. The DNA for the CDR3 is TGTGCCAGCAGCTCCCGGGACAGGGACAATCAGCCCCAGCATTTT. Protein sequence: CASSSRDRDNQPQHF.

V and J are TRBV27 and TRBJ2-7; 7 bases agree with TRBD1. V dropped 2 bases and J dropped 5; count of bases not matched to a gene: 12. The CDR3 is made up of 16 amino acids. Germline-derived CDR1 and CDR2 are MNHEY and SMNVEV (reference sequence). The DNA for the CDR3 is TGTGCCAGCAGTTTAATTAGGGGGCCGCGAATTGACGAGCAGTACTTC. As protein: CASSLIRGPRIDEQYF.

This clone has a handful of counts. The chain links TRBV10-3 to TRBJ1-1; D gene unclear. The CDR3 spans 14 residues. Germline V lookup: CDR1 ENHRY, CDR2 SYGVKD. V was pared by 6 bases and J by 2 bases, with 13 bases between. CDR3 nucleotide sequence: TGTGCCATCAGCGATACCGGGGAAAACACTGAAGCTTTCTTT. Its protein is CAISDTGENTEAFF.

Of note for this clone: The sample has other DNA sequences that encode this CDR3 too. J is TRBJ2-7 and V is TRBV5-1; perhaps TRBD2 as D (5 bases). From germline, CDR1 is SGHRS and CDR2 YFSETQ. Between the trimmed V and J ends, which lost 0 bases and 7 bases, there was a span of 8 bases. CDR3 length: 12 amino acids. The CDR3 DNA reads TGCGCCAGCAGCTTGGGTACGGGAGAGCAGTACTTC. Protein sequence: CASSLGTGEQYF. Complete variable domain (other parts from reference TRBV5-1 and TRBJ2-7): KAGVTQTPRYLIKTRGQQVTLSCSPISGHRSVSWYQQTPGQGLQFLFEYFSETQRNKGNFPGRFSGRQFSNSRSEMNVSTLELGDSALYLCASSLGTGEQYFGPGTRLTVT.

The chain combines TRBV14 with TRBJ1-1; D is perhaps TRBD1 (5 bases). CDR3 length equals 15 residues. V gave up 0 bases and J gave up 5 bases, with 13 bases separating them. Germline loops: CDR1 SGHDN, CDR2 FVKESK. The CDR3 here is CASSQEGGRRTEAFF. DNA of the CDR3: TGTGCCAGCAGCCAAGAGGGGGGAAGGAGGACTGAAGCTTTCTTT.

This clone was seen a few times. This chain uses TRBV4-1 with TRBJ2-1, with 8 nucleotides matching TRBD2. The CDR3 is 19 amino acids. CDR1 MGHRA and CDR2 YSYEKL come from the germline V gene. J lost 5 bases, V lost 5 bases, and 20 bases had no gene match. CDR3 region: CASSSLRFLSGRGDNEQFF. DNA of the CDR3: TGCGCCAGCAGCTCACTACGATTCCTCAGCGGGAGAGGGGACAATGAGCAGTTCTTC.